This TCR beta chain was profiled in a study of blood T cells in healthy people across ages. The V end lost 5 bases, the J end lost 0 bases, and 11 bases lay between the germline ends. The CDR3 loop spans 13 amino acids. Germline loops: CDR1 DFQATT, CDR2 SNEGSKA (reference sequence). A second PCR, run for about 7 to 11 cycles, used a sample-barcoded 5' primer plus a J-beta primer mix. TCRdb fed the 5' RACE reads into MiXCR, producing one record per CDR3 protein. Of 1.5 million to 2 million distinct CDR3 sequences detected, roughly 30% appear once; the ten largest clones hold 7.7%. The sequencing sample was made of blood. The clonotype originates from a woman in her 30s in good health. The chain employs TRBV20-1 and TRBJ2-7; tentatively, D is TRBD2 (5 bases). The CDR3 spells CSALRLSSYEQYF. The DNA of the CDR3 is TGCAGTGCTTTACGACTAAGCTCCTACGAGCAGTACTTC.